This T cell receptor (beta chain) was captured in a study of T cell responses to AZD1222 COVID-19 vaccine. As to this clone: Its target is not known.

Trimming removed 0 bases from V and 4 bases from J, with 13 bases in between. The CDR3 runs 16 residues. CDR1 is LGHDT, CDR2 YNNKEL, per germline (reference sequence). Assay used: immunoSEQ multiplex PCR; TCRdb lists only in-frame clones, some missing. This table holds around 160,000 clones, 90% to 95% found once. Regarding the study as a whole: Clonal diversity was possibly underestimated, and white British individuals and females predominated among donors. At 160-218 and 743-854, vaccine-associated CD4 TCRs were dominant, and they spanned spike.

This chain links TRBV3-1 (or the pseudogene TRBV3-2) with TRBJ1-5; maybe TRBD1 (5 bases). The origin of this receptor is an adult who received the AZD1222 COVID-19 vaccine. Sequences were derived from peripheral blood, sampled 28 days after the second AZD1222 dose. In DNA form, the CDR3 reads TGTGCCAGCAGCCAAGATTTACCCCAGGGAAATCAGCCCCAGCATTTT. This codes for CASSQDLPQGNQPQHF.